These 3 T cell receptor beta chains share one sample of origin, sequenced in a study of response to subunit inactivated influenza vaccine. TCRdb re-derived calls from the RT-PCR reads in MiXCR, one entry per CDR3 protein. The sample consists of 530,000 or so distinct CDR3 sequences, roughly 15% of them appearing once. Here the sequenced sample was PBMCs from blood, taken roughly 13 days after vaccination. Receptor source: a man over 45 who received an inactivated influenza vaccine.

This clonotype was observed a few times. The chain employs TRBV9 and TRBJ2-3; D is possibly TRBD2 (7 bases). With 0 bases removed from V and 5 bases from J, the gap between germline ends came to 16 bases. CDR3 length: 16 residues. CDR1 is SGDLS, CDR2 YYNGEE, per germline. CDR3 DNA sequence: TGTGCCAGCAGCGTAGGGGGGGGCGCTGGGGGAGATACGCAGTATTTT. Translated, it gives CASSVGGGAGGDTQYF.

This clonotype was seen at least ten times. The CDR3 DNA reads TGCAGCGTTGAAGATCGATCGGGACACTCCTACGAGCAGTACTTC. Amino acids: CSVEDRSGHSYEQYF. The gene calls are TRBV29-1 and TRBJ2-7, with D tentatively TRBD1 (6 bases). The germline gives CDR1 SQVTM, CDR2 ANQGSEA. The V and J ends lost 0 bases and 0 bases respectively, with 12 bases between them. This CDR3 is built from 15 residues.

The chain employs TRBV30 and TRBJ1-1; no clear D. Deletions cut 0 bases from V and 0 bases from J, with 5 bases between. Germline loops: CDR1 GTSNPN, CDR2 SVGIG (reference sequence). The CDR3 sequence is 13 residues long. For the CDR3, the DNA is TGTGCCTGGAGTGTGGGGTTGAACACTGAAGCTTTCTTT. Encoded protein: CAWSVGLNTEAFF.